This entry lists 26 T cell receptor beta chains sequenced from one sample in a study of blood T cell repertoires in COVID-19. TCRdb's table, derived via immunoSEQ multiplex PCR, lists solely in-frame clones and lacks some. The sample has 150,000 to 160,000 clones; 80% to 90% are singletons. Sequenced: peripheral blood. These receptors were obtained from a middle-aged woman with acute or convalescent COVID-19.

This chain links TRBV7-2 with TRBJ1-2; TRBD1 matches at 10 bases. V shed 1 base, J shed 4 bases, and the junction held 9 bases outside the gene matches. The CDR3 contains 17 residues. Germline V gives CDR1 SGHTA, CDR2 FQGNSA. The CDR3 region has the DNA TGTGCCAGCAGCTTAGTGGGGACAGGGGACTTGGGCTATGGCTACACCTTC. Translated: CASSLVGTGDLGYGYTF.

Only one count was recorded for this clone. The V gene is TRBV5-1, the J gene TRBJ2-7, with TRBD2 identical over 9 bases. The germline gives CDR1 SGHRS, CDR2 YFSETQ. The CDR3 is 15 residues long. The V and J ends lost 0 bases and 1 base, in that order; junction bases with no gene match: 2. CDR3 loop: CASSLGSGGSYEQYF. In DNA form, the CDR3 reads TGCGCCAGCAGCTTGGGTAGCGGGGGATCCTACGAGCAGTACTTC.

This chain's CDR3 is CASRLTTEPLGEQYF. The CDR3 region has the DNA TGTGCCAGCAGACTAACGACAGAGCCCTTGGGGGAGCAGTACTTC. V and J are TRBV7-8 and TRBJ2-7; D may be TRBD1 (5 bases). The CDR3 is made up of 15 amino acids. Germline loops: CDR1 SGHVS, CDR2 FQNEAQ. Trimming removed 6 bases from V and 7 bases from J, with 22 bases in between. Full variable domain (rest looked up from reference TRBV7-8 and TRBJ2-7): GAGVSQSPRYKVAKRGQDVALRCDPISGHVSLFWYQQALGQGPEFLTYFQNEAQLDKSGLPSDRFFAERPEGSVSTLKIQRTQQEDSAVYLCASRLTTEPLGEQYFGPGTRLTVT.

For this clone: In this CDR3 the conserved last residue, phenylalanine or tryptophan, is missing, so a read error is likely. The DNA is omitted, as the CDR3 cannot be located on it reliably, and the CDR3 follows TCRdb's listing. This chain links TRBV18 with TRBJ1-1; the D call TRBD1 from the table was never checked on the DNA. The CDR3 comprises 12 residues, both ends counted. CDR1 is KGHSH, CDR2 LQKENI, per germline. CDR3 in amino acids: CASSRQQGPPAI.

The J gene is TRBJ1-2, the V gene TRBV3-1 (or the pseudogene TRBV3-2), with a possible D match to TRBD1 (5 bases). This CDR3 contains 16 residues. V lost 4 bases and J lost 4, with 19 bases in between. CDR1 and CDR2 from the germline V gene are LGHDT and YNNKEL (reference sequence). CDR3 residues: CASSPRPGQGSYGYTF. CDR3 nucleotide sequence: TGTGCCAGCAGCCCTAGACCAGGACAAGGGTCCTATGGCTACACCTTC.

V is TRBV6-5 and J is TRBJ2-1; 7 positions agree with TRBD1. Trimming took 2 bases from V and 6 from J; bases not matched to a gene: 7. The CDR3 covers 15 residues. Germline loops: CDR1 MNHEY, CDR2 SVGAGI. CDR3 protein: CASSYSEGAGNEQFF. The CDR3 nucleotides read TGTGCCAGCAGTTACAGCGAGGGGGCGGGCAATGAGCAGTTCTTC.

This chain links TRBV5-1 with TRBJ2-4; the match to TRBD2 covers 16 bases. The junction had 3 bases not matched to a gene; V was cut back by 4 bases and J by 14 bases. In germline, CDR1 is SGHRS, CDR2 YFSETQ. CDR3 length equals 13 residues. CDR3 coding DNA: TGCGCCAGCAGCCCGGGACTAGCGGGAGGGAAGTACTTC. Translating it yields CASSPGLAGGKYF.

V gene TRBV11-2 combines with J gene TRBJ2-7, with 14 bases matching TRBD2. Germline CDR1 and CDR2: SGHAT and FQNNGV. Trimming at V came to 5 bases and at J to 7 bases, leaving 10 bases not matched to a gene. The length of the CDR3 is 16 residues. The CDR3 DNA is TGTGCCAGCAGCACCGACAGGGGACTAGCGGGAGAAGAGCAGTACTTC. Translating it yields CASSTDRGLAGEEQYF.

The J gene is TRBJ1-2, the V gene TRBV6-5, with TRBD1 matching over 8 bases. Germline-derived CDR1 and CDR2 are MNHEY and SVGAGI. CDR3 length: 15 amino acids. Germline trimming cut 6 bases from V and 14 bases from J; bases unmatched to any gene: 20. DNA for the CDR3: TGTGCCAGCAGGAGGGCCCTAACCGGGACAGGAGAGTTGACCTTC. This gives the protein CASRRALTGTGELTF.

V is TRBV19 and J is TRBJ2-3, with D maybe TRBD1 (6 bases). V was trimmed by 7 bases and J by 4 bases, leaving 15 bases between them. Germline values: CDR1 LNHDA, CDR2 SQIVND (reference sequence). This CDR3 comprises 14 residues. CDR3 region: CASNGWQGSDTQYF. In DNA, the CDR3 is TGTGCCAGTAATGGGTGGCAGGGGTCAGATACGCAGTATTTT. The full variable domain, completed using reference TRBV19 and TRBJ2-3, is DGGITQSPKYLFRKEGQNVTLSCEQNLNHDAMYWYRQDPGQGLRLIYYSQIVNDFQKGDIAEGYSVSREKKESFPLTVTSAQKNPTAFYLCASNGWQGSDTQYFGPGTRLTVL.

The chain combines TRBV15 with TRBJ2-5; perhaps TRBD1 as D (6 bases). The germline gives CDR1 LNHNV, CDR2 YYDKDF (reference sequence). Between the trimmed V and J ends, which lost 1 base and 1 base, there was a span of 13 bases. There are 16 residues in the CDR3. The CDR3 spells CATSRGRTDPQETQYF. As DNA, the CDR3 is TGTGCCACCAGCAGAGGGAGGACAGACCCCCAAGAGACCCAGTACTTC.

This clone showed up many times. V gene TRBV2 combines with J gene TRBJ1-1, with a tentative D call TRBD1 (5 bases). The germline V gene encodes CDR1 SNHLY and CDR2 FYNNEI. V was shortened by 5 bases and J by 3 bases, with 10 bases between the two germline ends. The CDR3 loop spans 13 amino acids. CDR3: CASSSQEYTEAFF. The CDR3 DNA reads as TGTGCCAGCAGTTCACAGGAATACACTGAAGCTTTCTTT.

The chain is built from TRBV30 and TRBJ2-3, with 11 bases fitting TRBD2. Trimming cost V 3 bases and J 5 bases; bases outside gene matches: 7. The CDR3 sequence is 15 residues long. Germline-derived CDR1 and CDR2 are GTSNPN and SVGIG (reference sequence). The CDR3, as DNA: TGTGCCTGGAGCTTTAGCGGGGGGGCTGGAGATACGCAGTATTTT. Protein product: CAWSFSGGAGDTQYF.

V usage is TRBV2 and J usage is TRBJ2-7; no clear D. Germline V gene lookup returns CDR1 SNHLY and CDR2 FYNNEI. The ends were cut back, 3 bases at V and 2 bases at J, with 2 bases in the middle. This CDR3 comprises 11 residues. The chain's CDR3 is CASSDTYEQYF. The CDR3, as DNA: TGTGCCAGCAGTGACACCTACGAGCAGTACTTC.

The CDR3 spells CASSILAGSTDTQYF. CDR3 DNA: TGTGCCAGCAGTATACTAGCGGGTAGCACAGATACGCAGTATTTT. The chain has TRBV7-3 and TRBJ2-3; 9 nucleotides match TRBD2. The J segment lost 0 bases and the V segment lost 6 bases, leaving 4 bases of the junction unmatched. This CDR3 spans 15 amino acids. Germline CDR1 is SGHTA and CDR2 is FQGTGA.

In DNA, the CDR3 is TGTGCCAGCAACAACCAGGAGGAAAATGCTGGCTACACCTTC. Residues: CASNNQEENAGYTF. This chain uses TRBV2 with TRBJ1-2; D unresolved. Per the germline V gene, CDR1 is SNHLY and CDR2 is FYNNEI. V lost 7 bases and J lost 7, with 19 bases in between. The CDR3 is 14 amino acids.

The rearrangement links TRBV4-1 to TRBJ2-7, with TRBD1 identical over 9 bases. CDR3 size: 14 residues. Looked up from germline, CDR1 is MGHRA and CDR2 is YSYEKL. Trimming cost V 4 bases and J 6 bases; bases outside gene matches: 7. The CDR3 region is CASSPGQGSVEQYF. CDR3 bases: TGCGCCAGCAGCCCGGGACAGGGATCGGTCGAGCAGTACTTC.

The J gene is TRBJ2-3, the V gene TRBV5-4; D is unresolved. The V end lost 0 bases, the J end lost 7 bases, and 6 bases lay between the germline ends. CDR3 length: 12 residues. Germline assignment: CDR1 SGHNT and CDR2 YYREEE (reference sequence). Here the CDR3 reads CASSLDQYTQYF. The CDR3 nucleotides are TGTGCCAGCAGCTTGGATCAATATACGCAGTATTTT.

J is TRBJ1-5 and V is TRBV5-8, with unresolved D. With 2 bases removed from V and 4 bases from J, the gap between germline ends came to 13 bases. The CDR3 has 15 residues. Germline V lookup: CDR1 SGHTS, CDR2 YDEGEE. The CDR3 here is CASSLLNTGNQPQHF. CDR3 nucleotides: TGTGCCAGCAGCTTATTGAACACGGGGAATCAGCCCCAGCATTTT.

The V and J genes are TRBV7-2 and TRBJ2-3; 9 bases are a match to TRBD1. Germline loops: CDR1 SGHTA, CDR2 FQGNSA. The CDR3 totals 15 residues. With 3 bases clipped from V and 2 bases from J, the junction kept 3 bases outside the gene matches. CDR3 sequence (DNA): TGTGCCAGCAGCTTGTGGGACAGGGACACAGATACGCAGTATTTT. Translating it yields CASSLWDRDTDTQYF.

This sequence joins TRBV30 and TRBJ1-2; D unresolved. This CDR3 is 11 amino acids long. CDR1 and CDR2 (germline): GTSNPN, SVGIG (reference sequence). Deletions cut 2 bases from V and 2 bases from J, with 3 bases between. The DNA for the CDR3 is TGTGCCTGGAGTACAAACTATGGCTACACCTTC. It encodes CAWSTNYGYTF.

The chain is built from TRBV5-4 and TRBJ2-1; 8 bases line up with TRBD2. J was trimmed by 2 bases and V by 4 bases; bases with no gene match: 2. This CDR3 is 14 amino acids long. The germline V gene has CDR1 SGHNT and CDR2 YYREEE (reference sequence). CDR3 coding DNA: TGTGCCAGCAGCCCGACTAGCGCCTACAATGAGCAGTTCTTC. The encoded protein is CASSPTSAYNEQFF.

The CDR3 spells CASSPYRTGISYYTF. CDR3 nucleotide sequence: TGTGCCAGCAGTCCCTATCGGACAGGGATTTCCTACTACACCTTC. This sequence joins TRBV6-5 and TRBJ1-2; 8 nucleotides align to TRBD1. The CDR3 is 15 residues long. Per germline, CDR1 MNHEY and CDR2 SVGAGI. V was pared by 5 bases and J by 10 bases, with 15 bases of the junction left unmatched.

The chain uses TRBV3-1 (or the pseudogene TRBV3-2) and TRBJ2-1; D is perhaps TRBD1 (5 bases). The CDR3 is 13 amino acids. V was clipped by 2 bases and J by 5 bases, with 7 bases between them. Germline V gene lookup returns CDR1 LGHDT and CDR2 YNNKEL (reference sequence). CDR3 DNA: TGTGCCAGCAGCCAATCAGGGAACAATGAGCAGTTCTTC. This translates into CASSQSGNNEQFF.

The gene calls are TRBV2 and TRBJ2-3; TRBD2 might be the D (6 bases). Germline V lookup: CDR1 SNHLY, CDR2 FYNNEI. The CDR3 covers 14 residues. V was clipped by 9 bases and J by 1 base, with 14 bases between them. The CDR3 sequence: CASGGGWGTDTQYF. The CDR3 DNA reads as TGTGCCAGTGGTGGGGGGTGGGGCACAGATACGCAGTATTTT. Full variable domain (outside the CDR3, taken from reference TRBV2 and TRBJ2-3): EPEVTQTPSHQVTQMGQEVILRCVPISNHLYFYWYRQILGQKVEFLVSFYNNEISEKSEIFDDQFSVERPDGSNFTLKIRSTKLEDSAMYFCASGGGWGTDTQYFGPGTRLTVL.

The rearrangement joins TRBV4-1 to TRBJ2-7, with TRBD1 matching over 11 bases. Germline CDR1 and CDR2: MGHRA and YSYEKL. The CDR3 is 18 amino acids. Unmatched junction bases numbered 12, after V lost 4 bases and J lost 1 base. Here the CDR3 DNA reads TGCGCCAGCAGCCGAGAAAACTCCGGGACAGGGGGATCCTACGAGCAGTACTTC. It codes for CASSRENSGTGGSYEQYF.